The clone carrying this T cell receptor (beta chain) has just a few counts. The antigen is unknown. Germline CDR1 is SQVTM and CDR2 is ANQGSEA. Trimming took off 0 bases at V and 10 bases at J, with 25 bases between the two ends. The CDR3 length is 17 residues. The data are from a study of shared clonotypes between healthy human individuals. Study observations and caveats: Rarefaction analysis demonstrated incomplete sorted-subset sequencing notwithstanding large depth.

The naive CD8 fraction comprised CD45RO-negative cells positively selected for CCR7 and excluded terminally differentiated effector memory CD45RA+ cells. In the source study's methods: Junction-only immunoSEQ data arrived without quality scores, meaning filtering differed. Clones were sequenced by immunoSEQ multiplex PCR, and TCRdb holds only the in-frame ones, with some missing. V and J calls plus clone size are reproduced from that table; the DNA served to infer D and trimming. This table holds 550,000 to 750,000 clones, about 95% found once. What was sequenced was naive CD8+ T cells sorted from blood. The chain is built from TRBV29-1 and TRBJ2-1; D possibly matches TRBD1 or TRBD2 (5 bases each). The clonotype was recovered from a woman aged 30 to 39 in good health. The CDR3 loop is CSVEEILTGPRTMEQFF. In DNA, the CDR3 is TGCAGCGTTGAAGAAATTTTGACGGGACCAAGAACAATGGAGCAGTTCTTC.